The rows below give T cell receptor beta chains drawn from one sample of a study of blood T cells in healthy people across ages. TCRdb redid the calling of the 5' RACE reads with MiXCR, one entry per CDR3 protein. The data show around 850,000 distinct CDR3 sequences, roughly 34% seen once. Specimen: blood. Receptor source: a man in his late teens or twenties in good health. CDR3s include the opening cysteine and the closing phenylalanine or tryptophan. D genes are given only for firm matches. Size tells how often a clone was seen (once, few, many) or the class of an expanded clone, and some rows leave it out.

j_call | v_call | clone_size | d_call | cdr3_aa | cdr3_nt
TRBJ1-5 | TRBV20-1 | few | NA | CSARGPGEYQPQHF | TGCAGTGCTAGAGGTCCAGGGGAGTATCAGCCCCAGCATTTT
TRBJ1-1 | TRBV5-1 | NA | TRBD1 | CASSLGRTGGNTEAFF | TGCGCCAGCTCCCTGGGAAGGACAGGGGGGAACACTGAAGCTTTCTTT
TRBJ2-1 | TRBV29-1 | NA | NA | CSGGRSFYNEQFF | TGCAGCGGGGGACGGAGCTTCTACAATGAGCAGTTCTTC
TRBJ2-5 | TRBV12-3/TRBV12-4 | NA | NA | CASTSGGETQYF | TGTGCCAGCACCTCTGGGGGGGAGACCCAGTACTTC
TRBJ2-7 | TRBV24-1 | NA | TRBD1 | CATSDTQGQEGNEQYF | TGTGCCACCAGTGATACCCAGGGACAGGAGGGTAATGAGCAGTACTTC
TRBJ2-7 | TRBV11-1 | NA | TRBD1 | CASSRRDRVDEQYF | TGTGCCAGCAGCCGCCGGGACAGGGTGGACGAGCAGTACTTC
TRBJ1-1 | TRBV7-2 | NA | NA | CASSDQQGSEAFF | TGTGCCAGCAGCGACCAACAGGGATCTGAAGCTTTCTTT
TRBJ2-7 | TRBV12-5 | NA | TRBD1 | CASAPMGQTTYEQYF | TGTGCTAGTGCTCCAATGGGACAGACAACCTACGAGCAGTACTTC
TRBJ2-2 | TRBV20-1 | NA | NA | CSARDLMRGNTGELFF | TGCAGTGCTAGAGATCTTATGAGGGGGAACACCGGGGAGCTGTTTTTT
TRBJ2-7 | TRBV5-1 | NA | TRBD1 | CASSSGTGFTEQYF | TGCGCCAGCAGCTCCGGGACAGGGTTTACCGAGCAGTACTTC
TRBJ2-1 | TRBV2 | many | NA | CASSGRSSSYNEQFF | TGTGCCAGCAGTGGACGTTCAAGCTCCTACAATGAGCAGTTCTTC
TRBJ1-6 | TRBV9 | few | TRBD1 | CASSTQGDSPLHF | TGTGCCAGCAGCACTCAGGGGGATTCACCCCTCCACTTT
TRBJ2-1 | TRBV3-1 | few | TRBD2 | CASSQSAGTYNEQFF | TGTGCCAGCAGCCAATCAGCGGGGACCTACAATGAGCAGTTCTTC
TRBJ1-4 | TRBV27 | few | NA | CASSSGRRATNEKLFF | TGTGCCAGCAGTTCGGGTAGGAGGGCAACTAATGAAAAACTGTTTTTT
TRBJ2-3 | TRBV7-9 | few | NA | CASSPQDWGAGTDTQYF | TGTGCCAGCAGCCCCCAGGACTGGGGGGCTGGCACAGATACGCAGTATTTT
TRBJ1-1 | TRBV20-1 | NA | NA | CSARTGTLRLDTEAFF | TGCAGTGCTCGGACGGGGACCCTCCGACTAGACACTGAAGCTTTCTTT
TRBJ2-3 | TRBV2 | NA | TRBD2 | CASKGTSGVTDTQYF | TGTGCCAGCAAGGGGACTAGCGGGGTAACAGATACGCAGTATTTT
TRBJ1-1 | TRBV4-2 | NA | NA | CASSQGRGRLNTEAFF | TGTGCCAGCAGCCAAGGACGGGGGCGCCTGAACACTGAAGCTTTCTTT
TRBJ1-1 | TRBV6-2/TRBV6-3 | once | TRBD1 | CASSEPTGGQTEAFF | TGTGCCAGCAGCGAACCAACAGGGGGTCAGACTGAAGCTTTCTTT
TRBJ2-1 | TRBV20-1 | few | NA | CSAAVSYNEQFF | TGCAGTGCCGCAGTCTCCTACAATGAGCAGTTCTTC
TRBJ2-7 | TRBV5-5 | NA | TRBD2 | CASSWSYRTSGAYNEQYF | TGTGCCAGCAGCTGGAGCTATAGGACTAGCGGGGCATACAATGAGCAGTACTTC
TRBJ1-6 | TRBV4-1 | NA | NA | CASSPGGLYNSPLHF | TGCGCCAGCAGCCCCGGAGGTCTGTATAATTCACCCCTCCACTTT
TRBJ2-7 | TRBV2 | many | NA | CASSVIGIIYEQYF | TGTGCCAGCAGTGTGATAGGCATAATCTACGAGCAGTACTTC
TRBJ2-3 | TRBV20-1 | many | NA | CSAREDGRGTDTQYF | TGCAGTGCTAGAGAGGATGGCAGGGGCACAGATACGCAGTATTTT
TRBJ2-1 | TRBV6-5 | NA | TRBD1 | CASSSGTGGGDEQFF | TGTGCCAGCAGCTCCGGGACAGGGGGAGGCGATGAGCAGTTCTTC
TRBJ2-7 | TRBV29-1 | NA | NA | CSVERAAYNEQYF | TGCAGCGTTGAACGGGCGGCATACAATGAGCAGTACTTC
TRBJ1-5 | TRBV12-3/TRBV12-4 | few | NA | CASSFRFQWGNQPQHF | TGTGCCAGCAGTTTTCGGTTTCAATGGGGCAATCAGCCCCAGCATTTT
TRBJ2-1 | TRBV7-9 | NA | NA | CASSPTSWAGFYNEQFF | TGTGCCAGCAGCCCTACCTCGTGGGCTGGATTCTACAATGAGCAGTTCTTC
TRBJ2-4 | TRBV7-9 | many | NA | CASSPQVAKNIQYF | TGTGCCAGCAGCCCCCAGGTAGCCAAAAACATTCAGTACTTC
TRBJ1-6 | TRBV20-1 | NA | NA | CSAISGAGVSSYNSPLHF | TGCAGTGCTATCTCTGGGGCGGGAGTGAGCTCCTATAATTCACCCCTCCACTTT
TRBJ2-7 | TRBV6-2/TRBV6-3 | NA | NA | CASSSIPRGGPLYEQYF | TGTGCCAGCAGTTCCATCCCGAGAGGCGGTCCCCTCTACGAGCAGTACTTC
TRBJ2-3 | TRBV12-3/TRBV12-4 | NA | NA | CASRIGGAGDTQYF | TGTGCCAGCAGGATAGGGGGGGCCGGAGATACGCAGTATTTT
TRBJ2-5 | TRBV4-3 | once | TRBD2 | CASSPAQERGPNEQYF | TGCGCCAGCAGCCCGGCCCAAGAGCGGGGGCCCAATGAGCAGTACTTC
TRBJ1-2 | TRBV2 | NA | NA | CASSETGPPYGYTF | TGTGCCAGCAGTGAAACAGGGCCCCCCTATGGCTACACCTTC
TRBJ2-3 | TRBV11-2 | NA | TRBD1 | CASSLTGGAGRGTQYF | TGTGCCAGCAGCCTGACAGGGGGCGCGGGTCGGGGAACGCAGTATTTT
TRBJ2-3 | TRBV12-3/TRBV12-4 | few | NA | CASSFSRVGTDTQYF | TGTGCCAGCAGTTTCAGTAGGGTGGGCACAGATACGCAGTATTTT
TRBJ2-1 | TRBV5-4 | few | NA | CASSGEDRSYNEQFF | TGTGCCAGCAGCGGCGAGGATCGGTCCTACAATGAGCAGTTCTTC
TRBJ2-1 | TRBV18 | NA | NA | CASSPEDNEQFF | TGTGCCAGCTCACCAGAGGACAATGAGCAGTTCTTC
TRBJ2-7 | TRBV20-1 | NA | NA | CSASGGGPYEQYF | TGCAGTGCTAGTGGCGGCGGCCCCTACGAGCAGTACTTC
TRBJ2-1 | TRBV7-2 | NA | NA | CASSFSGTPGEQFF | TGTGCCAGCAGCTTTTCCGGGACTCCCGGGGAGCAGTTCTTC
TRBJ2-7 | TRBV18 | NA | NA | CASSPALDEQYF | TGTGCCAGCTCACCGGCCCTTGACGAGCAGTACTTC
TRBJ2-7 | TRBV20-1 | NA | TRBD1 | CSASGQGKSEQYF | TGCAGTGCTAGCGGACAGGGAAAGAGCGAGCAGTACTTC
TRBJ1-1 | TRBV18 | NA | NA | CASSPESNTEAFF | TGTGCCAGCTCCCCGGAATCGAACACTGAAGCTTTCTTT
TRBJ2-3 | TRBV29-1 | NA | NA | CSVKFLEGRTDTQYF | TGCAGCGTTAAATTTCTCGAGGGACGAACAGATACGCAGTATTTT
TRBJ2-7 | TRBV20-1 | many | NA | CSARDRDLNEQYF | TGCAGTGCTAGAGATCGGGACCTGAATGAGCAGTACTTC
TRBJ2-5 | TRBV6-5 | NA | NA | CASSPAPGTQYF | TGTGCCAGCAGTCCCGCCCCAGGGACCCAGTACTTC
TRBJ2-1 | TRBV14 | few | NA | CASSHGPSSYNEQFF | TGTGCCAGCAGCCACGGGCCAAGCTCCTACAATGAGCAGTTCTTC
TRBJ2-3 | TRBV20-1 | few | NA | CSARDWAVGTDTQYF | TGCAGTGCTAGAGACTGGGCGGTTGGCACAGATACGCAGTATTTT
TRBJ2-3 | TRBV7-2 | NA | TRBD2 | CVSSSPGWGGTQYF | TGTGTCAGCAGCTCCCCCGGTTGGGGGGGAACGCAGTATTTT
TRBJ2-3 | TRBV12-3/TRBV12-4 | once | TRBD2 | CASSSPSGGADAQYF | TGTGCCAGCAGTTCCCCTAGCGGGGGGGCGGATGCGCAGTATTTC
TRBJ2-3 | TRBV11-1 | few | NA | CASSLNRDSKSTDTQYF | TGTGCCAGCAGCTTAAACCGGGACTCCAAGAGCACAGATACGCAGTATTTT
TRBJ1-2 | TRBV5-1 | once | NA | CASSLLSPVFGYGYTF | TGTGCCAGCAGCTTGTTGTCCCCGGTTTTTGGCTATGGCTACACCTTC
TRBJ2-1 | TRBV3-1 | NA | TRBD2 | CASSQESAGGPGQFF | TGTGCCAGCAGCCAAGAATCTGCGGGGGGGCCCGGGCAGTTCTTC